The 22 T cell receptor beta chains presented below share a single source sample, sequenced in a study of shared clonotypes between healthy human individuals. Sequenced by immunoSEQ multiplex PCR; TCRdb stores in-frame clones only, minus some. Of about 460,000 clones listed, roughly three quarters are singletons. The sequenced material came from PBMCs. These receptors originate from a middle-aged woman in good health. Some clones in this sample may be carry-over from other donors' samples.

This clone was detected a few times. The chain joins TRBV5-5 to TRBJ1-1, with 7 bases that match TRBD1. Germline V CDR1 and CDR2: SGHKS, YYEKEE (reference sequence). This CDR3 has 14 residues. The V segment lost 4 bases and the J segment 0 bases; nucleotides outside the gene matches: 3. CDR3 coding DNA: TGTGCCAGCAGCATGGGACAGTTGAACACTGAAGCTTTCTTT. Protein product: CASSMGQLNTEAFF. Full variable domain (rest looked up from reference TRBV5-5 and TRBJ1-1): DAGVTQSPTHLIKTRGQQVTLRCSPISGHKSVSWYQQVLGQGPQFIFQYYEKEERGRGNFPDRFSARQFPNYSSELNVNALLLGDSALYLCASSMGQLNTEAFFGQGTRLTVV.

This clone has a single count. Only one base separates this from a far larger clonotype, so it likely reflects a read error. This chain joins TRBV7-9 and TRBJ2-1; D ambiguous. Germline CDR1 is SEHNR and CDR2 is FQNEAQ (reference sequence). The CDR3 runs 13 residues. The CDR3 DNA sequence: TGTGCCAGCAGTCCGCCAGTAGAGGATGAGCTGTTCTTC. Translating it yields CASSPPVEDELFF.

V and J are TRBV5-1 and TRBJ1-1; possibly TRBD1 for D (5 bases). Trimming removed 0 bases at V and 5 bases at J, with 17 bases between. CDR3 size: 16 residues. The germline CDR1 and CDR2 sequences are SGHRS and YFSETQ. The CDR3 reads CASSLADGGPWTEAFF. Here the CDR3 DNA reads TGCGCCAGCAGCTTGGCCGACGGGGGTCCATGGACTGAAGCTTTCTTT.

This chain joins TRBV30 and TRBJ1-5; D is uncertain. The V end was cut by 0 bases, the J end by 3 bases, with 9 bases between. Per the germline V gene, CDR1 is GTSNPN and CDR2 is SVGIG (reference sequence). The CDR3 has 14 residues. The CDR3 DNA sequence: TGTGCCTGGAGTGTAGGCCGCTCCAATCAGCCCCAGCATTTT. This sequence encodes CAWSVGRSNQPQHF.

CDR3 sequence reads: CASRIQGADNQPQHF. In DNA, the CDR3 is TGTGCCAGTAGGATTCAGGGGGCCGACAATCAGCCCCAGCATTTT. J is TRBJ1-5 and V is TRBV19, with 8 bases aligning to TRBD1. Germline CDR1 and CDR2: LNHDA and SQIVND (reference sequence). CDR3 length equals 15 residues. The V and J ends lost 6 bases and 3 bases, in that order; junction bases with no gene match: 7.

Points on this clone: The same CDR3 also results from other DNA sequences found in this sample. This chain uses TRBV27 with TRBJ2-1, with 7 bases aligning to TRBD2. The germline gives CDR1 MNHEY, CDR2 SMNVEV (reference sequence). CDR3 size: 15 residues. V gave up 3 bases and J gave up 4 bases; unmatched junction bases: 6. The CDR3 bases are TGTGCCAGCAGTTTCGGCGGGAGTCGTTACAATGAGCAGTTCTTC. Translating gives CASSFGGSRYNEQFF.

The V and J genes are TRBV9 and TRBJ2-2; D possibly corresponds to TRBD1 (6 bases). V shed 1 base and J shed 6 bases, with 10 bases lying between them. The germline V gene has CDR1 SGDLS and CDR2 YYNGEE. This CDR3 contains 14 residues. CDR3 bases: TGTGCCAGCAGCGTACAAGCAGGGGCCGGGGAGCTGTTTTTT. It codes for CASSVQAGAGELFF. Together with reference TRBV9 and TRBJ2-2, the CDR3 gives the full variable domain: DSGVTQTPKHLITATGQRVTLRCSPRSGDLSVYWYQQSLDQGLQFLIQYYNGEERAKGNILERFSAQQFPDLHSELNLSSLELGDSALYFCASSVQAGAGELFFGEGSRLTVL.

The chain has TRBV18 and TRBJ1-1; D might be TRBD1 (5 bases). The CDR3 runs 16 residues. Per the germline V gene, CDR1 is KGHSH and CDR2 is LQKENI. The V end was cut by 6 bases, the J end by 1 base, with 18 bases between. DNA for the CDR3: TGTGCCAGCTCCCTCCGTGGGGGATCAGGGAACACTGAAGCTTTCTTT. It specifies CASSLRGGSGNTEAFF.

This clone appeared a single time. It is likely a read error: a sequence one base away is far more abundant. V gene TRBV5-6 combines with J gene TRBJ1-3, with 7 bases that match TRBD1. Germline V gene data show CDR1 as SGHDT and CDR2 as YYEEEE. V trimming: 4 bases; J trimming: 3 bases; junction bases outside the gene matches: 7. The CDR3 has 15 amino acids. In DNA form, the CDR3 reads TGTGCCAGCAGCCCGAACAGGGGATATGGAAACACCATATATTTT. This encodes CASSPNRGYGNTIYF.

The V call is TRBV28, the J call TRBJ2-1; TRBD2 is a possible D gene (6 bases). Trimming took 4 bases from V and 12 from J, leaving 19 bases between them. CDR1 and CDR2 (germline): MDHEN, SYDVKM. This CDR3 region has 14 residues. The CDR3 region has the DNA TGTGCCAGCAGTTCCCCAGGCTCCCCCGGGGGGCAGTTCTTC. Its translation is CASSSPGSPGGQFF. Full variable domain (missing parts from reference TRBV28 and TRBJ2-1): DVKVTQSSRYLVKRTGEKVFLECVQDMDHENMFWYRQDPGLGLRLIYFSYDVKMKEKGDIPEGYSVSREKKERFSLILESASTNQTSMYLCASSSPGSPGGQFFGPGTRLTVL.

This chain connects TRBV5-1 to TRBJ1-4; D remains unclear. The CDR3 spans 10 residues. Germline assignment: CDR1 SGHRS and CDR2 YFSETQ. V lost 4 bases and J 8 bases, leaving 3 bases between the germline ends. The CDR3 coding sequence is TGCGCCAGCAGCGGGGAAAAACTGTTTTTT. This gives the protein CASSGEKLFF. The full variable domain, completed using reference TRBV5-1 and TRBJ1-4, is KAGVTQTPRYLIKTRGQQVTLSCSPISGHRSVSWYQQTPGQGLQFLFEYFSETQRNKGNFPGRFSGRQFSNSRSEMNVSTLELGDSALYLCASSGEKLFFGSGTQLSVL.

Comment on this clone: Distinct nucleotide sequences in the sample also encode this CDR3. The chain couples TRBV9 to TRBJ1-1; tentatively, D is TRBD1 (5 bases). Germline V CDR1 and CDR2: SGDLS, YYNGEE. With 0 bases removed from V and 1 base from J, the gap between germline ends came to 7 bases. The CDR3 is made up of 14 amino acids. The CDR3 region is CASSVAGTNTEAFF. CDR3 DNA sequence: TGTGCCAGCAGCGTAGCTGGGACGAACACTGAAGCTTTCTTT.

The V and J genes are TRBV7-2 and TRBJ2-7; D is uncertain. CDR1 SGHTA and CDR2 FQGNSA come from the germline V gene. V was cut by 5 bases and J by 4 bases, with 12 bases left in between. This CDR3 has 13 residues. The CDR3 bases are TGTGCCAGCAGCCTCCGACCGGAATACGAGCAGTACTTC. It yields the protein CASSLRPEYEQYF.

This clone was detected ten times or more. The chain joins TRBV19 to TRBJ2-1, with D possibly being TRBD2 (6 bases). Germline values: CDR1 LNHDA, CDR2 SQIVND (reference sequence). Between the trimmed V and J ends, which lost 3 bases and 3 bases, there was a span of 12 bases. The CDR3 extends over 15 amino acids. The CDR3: CASSIRDWIYNEQFF. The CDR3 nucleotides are TGTGCCAGTAGTATCAGGGACTGGATCTACAATGAGCAGTTCTTC.

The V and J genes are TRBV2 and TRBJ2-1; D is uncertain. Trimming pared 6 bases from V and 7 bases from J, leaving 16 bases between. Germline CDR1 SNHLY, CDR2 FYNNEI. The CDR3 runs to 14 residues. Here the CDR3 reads CASSGRIFKNEQFF. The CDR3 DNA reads TGTGCCAGCAGCGGGCGGATTTTTAAGAATGAGCAGTTCTTC.

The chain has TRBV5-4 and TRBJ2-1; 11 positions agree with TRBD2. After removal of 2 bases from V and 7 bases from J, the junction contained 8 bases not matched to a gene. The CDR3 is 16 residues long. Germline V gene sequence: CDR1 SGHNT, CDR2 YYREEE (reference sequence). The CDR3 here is CASSFSGRALGNEQFF. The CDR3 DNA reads TGTGCCAGCAGCTTTAGCGGGAGGGCCCTCGGGAATGAGCAGTTCTTC.

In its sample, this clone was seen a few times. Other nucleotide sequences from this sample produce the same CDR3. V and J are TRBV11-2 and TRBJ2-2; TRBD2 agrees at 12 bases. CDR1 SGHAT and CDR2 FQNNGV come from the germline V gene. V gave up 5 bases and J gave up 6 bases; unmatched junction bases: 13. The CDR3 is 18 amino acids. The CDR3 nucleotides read TGTGCCAGCAGCCAAAGACTAGCGGGAGCGTATATCCCCGGGGAGCTGTTTTTT. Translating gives CASSQRLAGAYIPGELFF.

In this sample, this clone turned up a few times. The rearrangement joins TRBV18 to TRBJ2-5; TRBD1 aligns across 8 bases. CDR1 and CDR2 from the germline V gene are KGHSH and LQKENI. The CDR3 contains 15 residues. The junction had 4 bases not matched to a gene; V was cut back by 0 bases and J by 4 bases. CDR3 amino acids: CASSPPGQAGETQYF. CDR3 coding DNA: TGTGCCAGCTCACCACCGGGACAGGCGGGAGAGACCCAGTACTTC.

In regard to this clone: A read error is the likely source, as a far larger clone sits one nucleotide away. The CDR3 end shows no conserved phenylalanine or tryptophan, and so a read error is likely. CDR3 sequence: CASRATGSEQYS. The CDR3 nucleotides are TGTGCCAGCAGAGCGACAGGGTCCGAGCAGTACTCC. This rearrangement joins TRBV13 to TRBJ2-7, with 7 bases aligning to TRBD1. The CDR3 sequence is 12 residues long. The germline V gene has CDR1 PRHDT and CDR2 FYEKMQ (reference sequence). Trimming took 6 bases from V and 6 from J; bases not matched to a gene: 5.

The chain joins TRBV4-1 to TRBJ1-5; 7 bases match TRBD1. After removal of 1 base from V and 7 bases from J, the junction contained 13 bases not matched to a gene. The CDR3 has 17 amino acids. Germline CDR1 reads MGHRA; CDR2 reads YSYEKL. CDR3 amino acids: CASSQVLVAQGSQPQHF. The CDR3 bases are TGCGCCAGCAGCCAAGTTCTCGTGGCACAGGGGAGCCAGCCCCAGCATTTT.

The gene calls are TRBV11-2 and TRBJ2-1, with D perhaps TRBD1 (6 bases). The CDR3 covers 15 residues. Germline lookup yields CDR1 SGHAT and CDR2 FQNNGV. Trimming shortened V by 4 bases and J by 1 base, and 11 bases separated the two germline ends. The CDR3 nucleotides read TGTGCCAGCAGCTCAATCAGGGGATCCTACAATGAGCAGTTCTTC. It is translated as CASSSIRGSYNEQFF.

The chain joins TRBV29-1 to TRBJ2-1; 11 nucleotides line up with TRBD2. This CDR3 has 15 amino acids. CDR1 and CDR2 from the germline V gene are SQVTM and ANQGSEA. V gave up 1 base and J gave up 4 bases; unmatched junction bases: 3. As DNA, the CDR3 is TGCAGCGTTGAAGGACTAGCGGGACGATACAATGAGCAGTTCTTC. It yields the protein CSVEGLAGRYNEQFF.